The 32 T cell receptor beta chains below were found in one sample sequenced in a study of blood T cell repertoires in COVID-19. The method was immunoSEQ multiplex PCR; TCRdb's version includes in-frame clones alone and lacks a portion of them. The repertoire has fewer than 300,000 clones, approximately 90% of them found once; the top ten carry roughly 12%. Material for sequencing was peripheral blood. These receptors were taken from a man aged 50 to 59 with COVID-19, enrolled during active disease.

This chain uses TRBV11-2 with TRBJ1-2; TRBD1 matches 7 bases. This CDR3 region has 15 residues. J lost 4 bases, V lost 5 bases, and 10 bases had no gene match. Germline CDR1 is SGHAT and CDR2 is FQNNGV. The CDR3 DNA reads TGTGCCAGCAGCCCCAGCAGGGGGTCGAGCTATGGCTACACCTTC. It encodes CASSPSRGSSYGYTF.

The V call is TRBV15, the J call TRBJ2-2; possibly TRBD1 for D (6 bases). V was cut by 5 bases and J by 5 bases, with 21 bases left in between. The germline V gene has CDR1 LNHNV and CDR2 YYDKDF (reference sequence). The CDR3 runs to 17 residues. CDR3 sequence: CATSPRLRGGRTGELFF. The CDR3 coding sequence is TGTGCCACCAGCCCCCGTTTAAGAGGGGGACGAACCGGGGAGCTGTTTTTT.

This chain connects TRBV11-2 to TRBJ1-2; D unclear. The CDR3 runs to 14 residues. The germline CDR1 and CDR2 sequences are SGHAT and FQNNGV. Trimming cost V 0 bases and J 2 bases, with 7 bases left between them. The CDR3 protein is CASSLDPGNYGYTF. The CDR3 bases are TGTGCCAGCAGCTTAGATCCCGGGAACTATGGCTACACCTTC. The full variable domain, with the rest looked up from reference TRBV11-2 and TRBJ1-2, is EAGVAQSPRYKIIEKRQSVAFWCNPISGHATLYWYQQILGQGPKLLIQFQNNGVVDDSQLPKDRFSAERLKGVDSTLKIQPAKLEDSAVYLCASSLDPGNYGYTFGSGTRLTVV.

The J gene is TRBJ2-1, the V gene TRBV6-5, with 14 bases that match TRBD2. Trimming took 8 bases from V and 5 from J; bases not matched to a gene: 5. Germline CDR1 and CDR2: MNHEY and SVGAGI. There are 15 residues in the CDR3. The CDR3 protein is CASGGLAGGHNEQFF. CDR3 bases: TGTGCCAGCGGAGGACTAGCGGGAGGACACAATGAGCAGTTCTTC.

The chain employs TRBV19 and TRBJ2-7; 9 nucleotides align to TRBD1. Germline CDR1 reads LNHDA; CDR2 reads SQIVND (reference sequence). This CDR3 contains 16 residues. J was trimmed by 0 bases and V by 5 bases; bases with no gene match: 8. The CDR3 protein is CASSALGQGYSYEQYF. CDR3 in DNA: TGTGCCAGTAGTGCTCTCGGACAGGGGTACTCCTACGAGCAGTACTTC.

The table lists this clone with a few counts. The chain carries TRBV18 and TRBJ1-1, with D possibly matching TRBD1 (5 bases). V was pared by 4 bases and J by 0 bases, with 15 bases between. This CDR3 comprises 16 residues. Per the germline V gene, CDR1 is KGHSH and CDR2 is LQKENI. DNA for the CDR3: TGTGCCAGCTCACGGGGTTCAGGCAGGGTGAACACTGAAGCTTTCTTT. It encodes CASSRGSGRVNTEAFF.

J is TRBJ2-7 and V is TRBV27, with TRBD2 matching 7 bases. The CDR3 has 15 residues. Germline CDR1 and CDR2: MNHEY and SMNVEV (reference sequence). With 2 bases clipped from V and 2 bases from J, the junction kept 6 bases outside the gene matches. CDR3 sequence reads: CASSLGLAGAYEQYF. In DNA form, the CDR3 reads TGTGCCAGCAGTTTAGGTCTGGCGGGAGCCTACGAGCAGTACTTC.

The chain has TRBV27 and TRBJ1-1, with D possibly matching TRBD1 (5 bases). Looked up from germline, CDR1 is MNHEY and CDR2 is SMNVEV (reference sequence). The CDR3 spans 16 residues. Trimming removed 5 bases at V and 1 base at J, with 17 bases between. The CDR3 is CASSPILARANTEAFF. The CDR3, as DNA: TGTGCCAGCAGTCCCATCTTGGCCAGGGCGAACACTGAAGCTTTCTTT.

Here the CDR3 DNA reads TGTGCCAGCAGTTTTCAACAGGGGGCGATTTCACCCCTCCACTTT. It yields the protein CASSFQQGAISPLHF. The chain has TRBV27 and TRBJ1-6, with 9 bases that match TRBD1. Losses at the gene ends were 3 bases for V and 9 bases for J; bases not matched to a gene: 6. Germline V gives CDR1 MNHEY, CDR2 SMNVEV (reference sequence). The CDR3 covers 15 residues.

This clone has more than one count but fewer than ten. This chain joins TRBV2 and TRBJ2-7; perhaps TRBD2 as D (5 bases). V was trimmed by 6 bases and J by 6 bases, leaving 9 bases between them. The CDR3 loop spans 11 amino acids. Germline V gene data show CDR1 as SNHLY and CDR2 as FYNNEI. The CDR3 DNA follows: TGTGCCAGCAGGGAGGAATCCGAGCAGTACTTC. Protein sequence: CASREESEQYF.

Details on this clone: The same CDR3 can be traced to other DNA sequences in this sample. CDR3 loop: CASSLRGYEQYF. The DNA for the CDR3 is TGTGCCAGCAGTTTAAGGGGGTACGAGCAGTACTTC. The rearrangement joins TRBV28 to TRBJ2-7; weak D call: TRBD1 (6 bases). V was clipped by 2 bases and J by 4 bases, with 6 bases between them. The CDR3 has 12 residues. CDR1 is MDHEN, CDR2 SYDVKM, per germline.

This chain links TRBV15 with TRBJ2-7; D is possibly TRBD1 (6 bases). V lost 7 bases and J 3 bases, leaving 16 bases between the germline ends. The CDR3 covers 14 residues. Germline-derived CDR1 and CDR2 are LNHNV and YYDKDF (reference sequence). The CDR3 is CATKMDSHRYEQYF. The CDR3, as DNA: TGTGCCACCAAGATGGACAGCCACCGCTACGAGCAGTACTTC.

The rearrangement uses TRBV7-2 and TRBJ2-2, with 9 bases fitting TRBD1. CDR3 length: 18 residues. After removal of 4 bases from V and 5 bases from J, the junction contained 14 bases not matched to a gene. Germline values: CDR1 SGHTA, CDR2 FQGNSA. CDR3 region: CASSWDRVRSRGTGELFF. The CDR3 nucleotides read TGTGCCAGCAGCTGGGACAGGGTCAGGTCGAGGGGGACCGGGGAGCTGTTTTTT.

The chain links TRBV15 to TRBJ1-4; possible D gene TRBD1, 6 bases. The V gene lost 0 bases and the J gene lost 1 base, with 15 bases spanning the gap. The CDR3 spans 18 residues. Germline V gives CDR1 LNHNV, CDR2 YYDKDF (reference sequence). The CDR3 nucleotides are TGTGCCACCAGCAGAGAAGTTCTGCAGGGGATAACTAATGAAAAACTGTTTTTT. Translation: CATSREVLQGITNEKLFF.

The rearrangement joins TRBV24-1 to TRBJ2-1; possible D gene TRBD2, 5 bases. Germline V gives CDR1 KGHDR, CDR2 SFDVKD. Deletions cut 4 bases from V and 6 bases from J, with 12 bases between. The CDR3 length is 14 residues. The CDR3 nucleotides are TGTGCCACCAGTGACCCGACTACTTCCAATGAGCAGTTCTTC. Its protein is CATSDPTTSNEQFF.

The DNA of the CDR3 is TGTGCCAGCAGCTTAGCCGGGGGGCAGACTGAAGCTTTCTTT. This encodes CASSLAGGQTEAFF. The chain carries TRBV7-9 and TRBJ1-1, with D possibly TRBD1 on 6 matching bases. The V end lost 0 bases, the J end lost 5 bases, and 10 bases lay between the germline ends. CDR1 and CDR2 (germline): SEHNR, FQNEAQ (reference sequence). CDR3 size: 14 residues.

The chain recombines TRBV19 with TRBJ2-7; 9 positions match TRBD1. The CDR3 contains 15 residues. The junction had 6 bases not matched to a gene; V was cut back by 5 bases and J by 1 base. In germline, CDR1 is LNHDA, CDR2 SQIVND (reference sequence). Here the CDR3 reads CASSPGQGFSYEQYF. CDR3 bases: TGTGCCAGTAGTCCGGGACAGGGATTTTCCTACGAGCAGTACTTC. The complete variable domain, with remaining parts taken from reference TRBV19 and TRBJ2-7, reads DGGITQSPKYLFRKEGQNVTLSCEQNLNHDAMYWYRQDPGQGLRLIYYSQIVNDFQKGDIAEGYSVSREKKESFPLTVTSAQKNPTAFYLCASSPGQGFSYEQYFGPGTRLTVT.

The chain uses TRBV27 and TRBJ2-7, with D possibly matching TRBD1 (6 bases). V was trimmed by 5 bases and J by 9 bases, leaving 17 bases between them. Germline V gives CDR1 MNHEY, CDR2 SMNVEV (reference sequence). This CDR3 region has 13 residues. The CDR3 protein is CASSVTGGGVQYF. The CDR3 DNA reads TGTGCCAGCAGTGTGACAGGTGGTGGGGTGCAGTACTTC.

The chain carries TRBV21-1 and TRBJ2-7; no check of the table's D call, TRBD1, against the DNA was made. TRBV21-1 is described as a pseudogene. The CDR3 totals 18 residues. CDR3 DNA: TGTGCCAGCAGCAAAGGCAATTACTCGGGACAGCTGACCTACGAGCAGTACTTC. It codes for CASSKGNYSGQLTYEQYF.

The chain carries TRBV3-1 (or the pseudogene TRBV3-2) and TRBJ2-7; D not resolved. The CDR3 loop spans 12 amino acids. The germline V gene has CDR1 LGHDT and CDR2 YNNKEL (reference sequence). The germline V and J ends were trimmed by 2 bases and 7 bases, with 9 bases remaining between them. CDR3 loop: CASSQKPSEQYF. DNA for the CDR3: TGTGCCAGCAGCCAAAAGCCTAGTGAGCAGTACTTC.

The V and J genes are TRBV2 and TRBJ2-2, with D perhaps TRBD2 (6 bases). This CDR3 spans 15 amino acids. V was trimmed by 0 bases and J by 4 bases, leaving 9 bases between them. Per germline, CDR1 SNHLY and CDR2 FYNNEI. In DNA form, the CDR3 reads TGTGCCAGCAGTGAAGCGCTGGAGGGCACCGGGGAGCTGTTTTTT. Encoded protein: CASSEALEGTGELFF. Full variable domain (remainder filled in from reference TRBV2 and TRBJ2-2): EPEVTQTPSHQVTQMGQEVILRCVPISNHLYFYWYRQILGQKVEFLVSFYNNEISEKSEIFDDQFSVERPDGSNFTLKIRSTKLEDSAMYFCASSEALEGTGELFFGEGSRLTVL.

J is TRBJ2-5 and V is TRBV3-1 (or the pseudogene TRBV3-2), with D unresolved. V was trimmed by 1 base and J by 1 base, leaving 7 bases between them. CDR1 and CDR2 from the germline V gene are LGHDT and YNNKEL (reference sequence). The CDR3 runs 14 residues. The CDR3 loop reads CASSQVRGQETQYF. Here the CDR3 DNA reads TGTGCCAGCAGCCAAGTGCGAGGCCAAGAGACCCAGTACTTC.

The CDR3 DNA reads as TGTGCCAGCAGTTTACCCCGGGAAGTAGAGACCCAGTACTTC. Residues: CASSLPREVETQYF. The chain recombines TRBV28 with TRBJ2-5, with TRBD2 as a possible D gene (5 bases). CDR1 is MDHEN and CDR2 is SYDVKM in the germline V gene. V was cut by 2 bases and J by 4 bases, with 11 bases left in between. The CDR3 totals 14 residues.

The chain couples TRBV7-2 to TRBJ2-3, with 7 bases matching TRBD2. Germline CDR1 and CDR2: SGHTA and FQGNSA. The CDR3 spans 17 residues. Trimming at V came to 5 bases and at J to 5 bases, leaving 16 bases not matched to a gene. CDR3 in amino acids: CASSKAGVSGVKDTQYF. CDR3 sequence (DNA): TGTGCCAGCAGCAAGGCCGGGGTGAGCGGGGTGAAAGATACGCAGTATTTT.

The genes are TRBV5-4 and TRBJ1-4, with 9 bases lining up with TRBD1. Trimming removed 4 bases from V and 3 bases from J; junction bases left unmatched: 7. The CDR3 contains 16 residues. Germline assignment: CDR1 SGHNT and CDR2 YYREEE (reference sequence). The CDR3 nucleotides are TGTGCCAGCAGCGGGGGACAGGGTCGGGCTAATGAAAAACTGTTTTTT. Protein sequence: CASSGGQGRANEKLFF.

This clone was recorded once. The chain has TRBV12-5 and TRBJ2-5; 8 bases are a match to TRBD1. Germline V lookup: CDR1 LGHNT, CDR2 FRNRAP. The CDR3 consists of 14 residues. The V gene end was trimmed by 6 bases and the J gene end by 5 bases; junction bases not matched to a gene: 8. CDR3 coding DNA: TGTGCTAGTGGCCGAGGACAGGGAAGGGAGACCCAGTACTTC. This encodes CASGRGQGRETQYF.

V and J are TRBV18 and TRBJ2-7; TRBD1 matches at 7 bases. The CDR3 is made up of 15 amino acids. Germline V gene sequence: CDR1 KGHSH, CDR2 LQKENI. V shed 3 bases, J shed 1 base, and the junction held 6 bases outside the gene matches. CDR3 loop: CASSPPGTASYEQYF. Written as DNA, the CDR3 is TGTGCCAGCTCACCTCCTGGGACAGCATCCTACGAGCAGTACTTC.

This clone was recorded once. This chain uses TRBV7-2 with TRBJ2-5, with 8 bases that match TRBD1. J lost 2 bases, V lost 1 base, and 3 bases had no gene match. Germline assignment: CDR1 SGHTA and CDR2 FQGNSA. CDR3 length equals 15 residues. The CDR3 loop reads CASSLGTGTQETQYF. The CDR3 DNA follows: TGTGCCAGCAGCTTAGGGACAGGGACACAAGAGACCCAGTACTTC. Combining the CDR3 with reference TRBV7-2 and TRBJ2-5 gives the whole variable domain GAGVSQSPSNKVTEKGKDVELRCDPISGHTALYWYRQSLGQGLEFLIYFQGNSAPDKSGLPSDRFSAERTGGSVSTLTIQRTQQEDSAVYLCASSLGTGTQETQYFGPGTRLLVL.

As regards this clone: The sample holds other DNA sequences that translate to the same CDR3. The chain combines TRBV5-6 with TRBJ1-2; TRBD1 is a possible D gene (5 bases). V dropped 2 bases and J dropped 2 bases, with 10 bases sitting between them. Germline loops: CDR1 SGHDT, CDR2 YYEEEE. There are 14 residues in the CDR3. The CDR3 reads CASSLGQINYGYTF. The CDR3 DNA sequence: TGTGCCAGCAGCTTAGGACAAATCAACTATGGCTACACCTTC.

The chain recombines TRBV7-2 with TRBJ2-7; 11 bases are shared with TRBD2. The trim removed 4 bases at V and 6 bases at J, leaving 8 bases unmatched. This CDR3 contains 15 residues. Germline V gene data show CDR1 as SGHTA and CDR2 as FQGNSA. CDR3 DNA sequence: TGTGCCAGCAGCTCGGCGACTAGCGGGGCTTCCGAGCAGTACTTC. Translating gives CASSSATSGASEQYF. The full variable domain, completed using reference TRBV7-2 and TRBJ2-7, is GAGVSQSPSNKVTEKGKDVELRCDPISGHTALYWYRQSLGQGLEFLIYFQGNSAPDKSGLPSDRFSAERTGGSVSTLTIQRTQQEDSAVYLCASSSATSGASEQYFGPGTRLTVT.

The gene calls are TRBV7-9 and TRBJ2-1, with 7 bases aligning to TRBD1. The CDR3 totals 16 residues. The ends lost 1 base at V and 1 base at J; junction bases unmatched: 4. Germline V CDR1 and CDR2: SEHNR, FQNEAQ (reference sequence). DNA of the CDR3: TGTGCCAGCAGCTTAGGTGAGACAGGGTCCTACAATGAGCAGTTCTTC. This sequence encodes CASSLGETGSYNEQFF.

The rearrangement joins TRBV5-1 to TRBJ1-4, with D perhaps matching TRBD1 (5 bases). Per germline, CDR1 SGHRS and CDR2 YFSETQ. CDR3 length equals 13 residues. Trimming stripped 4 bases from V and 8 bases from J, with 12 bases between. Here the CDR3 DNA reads TGCGCCAGCAGCACCTCCACAGGCGAAAAACTGTTTTTT. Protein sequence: CASSTSTGEKLFF.